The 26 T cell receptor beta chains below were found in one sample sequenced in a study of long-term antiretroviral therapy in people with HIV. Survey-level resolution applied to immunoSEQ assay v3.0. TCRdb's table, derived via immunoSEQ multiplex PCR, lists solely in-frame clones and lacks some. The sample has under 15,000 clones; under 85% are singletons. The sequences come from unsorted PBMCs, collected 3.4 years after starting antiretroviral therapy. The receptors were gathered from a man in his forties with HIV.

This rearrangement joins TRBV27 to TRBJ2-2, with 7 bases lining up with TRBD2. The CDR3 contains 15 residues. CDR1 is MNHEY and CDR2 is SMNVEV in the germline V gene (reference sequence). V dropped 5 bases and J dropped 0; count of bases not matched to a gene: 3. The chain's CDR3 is CASSVLAPNTGELFF. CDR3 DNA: TGTGCCAGCAGTGTACTAGCGCCGAACACCGGGGAGCTGTTTTTT.

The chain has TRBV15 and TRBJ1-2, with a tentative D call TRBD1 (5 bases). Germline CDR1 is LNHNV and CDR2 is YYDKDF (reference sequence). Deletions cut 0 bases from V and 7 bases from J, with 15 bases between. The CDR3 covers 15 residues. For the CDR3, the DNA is TGTGCCACCAGCAGAGATCCGGCCTCAAGGGGTGGCTACACCTTC. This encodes CATSRDPASRGGYTF.

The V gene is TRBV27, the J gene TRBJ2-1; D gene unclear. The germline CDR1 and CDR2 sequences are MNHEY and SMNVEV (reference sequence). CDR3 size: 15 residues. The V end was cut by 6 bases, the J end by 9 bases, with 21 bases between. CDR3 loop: CASRATYTVGVEQFF. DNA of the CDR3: TGTGCCAGCAGGGCCACGTACACTGTTGGCGTTGAGCAGTTCTTC.

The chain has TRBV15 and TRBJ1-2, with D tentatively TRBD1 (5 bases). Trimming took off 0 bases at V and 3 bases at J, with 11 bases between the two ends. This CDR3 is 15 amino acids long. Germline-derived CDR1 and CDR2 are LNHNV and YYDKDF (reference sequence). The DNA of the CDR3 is TGTGCCACCAGCAGAGATCTTGGGACCGACTATGGCTACACCTTC. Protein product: CATSRDLGTDYGYTF.

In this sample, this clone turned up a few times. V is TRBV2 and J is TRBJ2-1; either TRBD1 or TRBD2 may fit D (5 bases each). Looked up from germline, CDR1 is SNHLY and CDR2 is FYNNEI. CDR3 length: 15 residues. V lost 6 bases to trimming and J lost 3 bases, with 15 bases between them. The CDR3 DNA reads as TGTGCCAGCAGCGAAACGAGGGGCTTCTACAATGAGCAGTTCTTC. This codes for CASSETRGFYNEQFF.

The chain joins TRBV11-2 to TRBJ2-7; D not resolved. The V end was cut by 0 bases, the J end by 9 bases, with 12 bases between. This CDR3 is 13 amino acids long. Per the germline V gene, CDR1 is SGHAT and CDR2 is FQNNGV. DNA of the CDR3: TGTGCCAGCAGCTTAGATAGTAGGCTATGGCAGTACTTC. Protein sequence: CASSLDSRLWQYF.

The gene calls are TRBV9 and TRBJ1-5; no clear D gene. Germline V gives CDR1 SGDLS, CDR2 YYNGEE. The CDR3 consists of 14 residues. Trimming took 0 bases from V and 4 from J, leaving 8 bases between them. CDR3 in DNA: TGTGCCAGCAGCGTAGGGCTGAATAATCAGCCCCAGCATTTT. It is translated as CASSVGLNNQPQHF.

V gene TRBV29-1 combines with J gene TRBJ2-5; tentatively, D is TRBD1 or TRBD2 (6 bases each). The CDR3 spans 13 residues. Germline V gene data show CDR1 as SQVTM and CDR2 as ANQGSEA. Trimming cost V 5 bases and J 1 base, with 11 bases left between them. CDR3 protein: CSVQEGVQETQYF. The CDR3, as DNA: TGCAGCGTTCAGGAGGGGGTCCAAGAGACCCAGTACTTC.

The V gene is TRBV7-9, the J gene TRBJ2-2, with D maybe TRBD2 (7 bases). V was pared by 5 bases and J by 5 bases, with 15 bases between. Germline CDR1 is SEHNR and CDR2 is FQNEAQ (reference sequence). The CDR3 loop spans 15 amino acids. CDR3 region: CASSQTGGWTGELFF. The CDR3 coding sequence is TGTGCCAGCAGCCAGACGGGGGGCTGGACCGGGGAGCTGTTTTTT.

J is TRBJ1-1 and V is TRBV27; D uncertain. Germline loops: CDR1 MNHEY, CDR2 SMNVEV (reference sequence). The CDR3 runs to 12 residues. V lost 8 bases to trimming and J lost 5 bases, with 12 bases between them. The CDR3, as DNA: TGTGCCAGCTTTAATATAGGAACTGAAGCTTTCTTT. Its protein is CASFNIGTEAFF.

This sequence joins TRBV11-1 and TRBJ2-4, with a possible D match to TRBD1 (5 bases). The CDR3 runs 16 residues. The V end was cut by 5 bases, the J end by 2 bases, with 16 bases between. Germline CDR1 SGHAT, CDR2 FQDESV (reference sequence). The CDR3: CASSLGSGATKNIQYF. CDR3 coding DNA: TGTGCCAGCAGCCTTGGTAGTGGGGCGACCAAAAACATTCAGTACTTC.

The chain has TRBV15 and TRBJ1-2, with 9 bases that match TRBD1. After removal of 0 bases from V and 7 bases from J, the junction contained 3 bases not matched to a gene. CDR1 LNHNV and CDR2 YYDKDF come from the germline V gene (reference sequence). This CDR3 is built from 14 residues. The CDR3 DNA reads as TGTGCCACCAGCAGAGATCCACAGGGGGCTGGCTACACCTTC. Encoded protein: CATSRDPQGAGYTF. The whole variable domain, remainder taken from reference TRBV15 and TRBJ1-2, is DAMVIQNPRYQVTQFGKPVTLSCSQTLNHNVMYWYQQKSSQAPKLLFHYYDKDFNNEADTPDNFQSRRPNTSFCFLDIRSPGLGDTAMYLCATSRDPQGAGYTFGSGTRLTVV.

The CDR3, as DNA: TGTGCCAGCAGCCAGAGGGGACTAGCGGGAGCGCGAGCCTACGAGCAGTACTTC. This gives the protein CASSQRGLAGARAYEQYF. This rearrangement joins TRBV4-2 to TRBJ2-7; 14 bases fit TRBD2. Germline assignment: CDR1 LGHNA and CDR2 YNFKEQ. This CDR3 is built from 18 residues. Unmatched junction bases numbered 9, after V lost 3 bases and J lost 2 bases.

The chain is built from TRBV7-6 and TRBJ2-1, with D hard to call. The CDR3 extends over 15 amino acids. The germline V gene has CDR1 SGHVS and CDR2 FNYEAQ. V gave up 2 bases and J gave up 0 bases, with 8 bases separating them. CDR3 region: CASSLRSSSYNEQFF. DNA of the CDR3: TGTGCCAGCAGCTTAAGGTCCAGCTCCTACAATGAGCAGTTCTTC.

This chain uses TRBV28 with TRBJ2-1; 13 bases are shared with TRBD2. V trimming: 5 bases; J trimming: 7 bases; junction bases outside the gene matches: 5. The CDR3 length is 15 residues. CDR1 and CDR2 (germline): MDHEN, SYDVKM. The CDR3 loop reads CASSRLAGGGNEQFF. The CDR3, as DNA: TGTGCCAGCAGTCGACTAGCGGGAGGAGGAAATGAGCAGTTCTTC.

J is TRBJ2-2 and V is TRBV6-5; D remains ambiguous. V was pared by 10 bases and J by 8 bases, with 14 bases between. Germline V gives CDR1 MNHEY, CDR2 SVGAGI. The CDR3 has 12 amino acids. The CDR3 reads CATTGGVGELFF. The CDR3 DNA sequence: TGTGCCACCACCGGTGGGGTTGGGGAGCTGTTTTTT.

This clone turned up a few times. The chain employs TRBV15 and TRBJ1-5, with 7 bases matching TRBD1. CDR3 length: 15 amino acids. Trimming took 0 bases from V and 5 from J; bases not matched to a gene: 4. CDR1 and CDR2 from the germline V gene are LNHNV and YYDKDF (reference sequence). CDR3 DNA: TGTGCCACCAGCAGAGAAAGACAGGGTGATCAGCCCCAGCATTTT. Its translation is CATSRERQGDQPQHF.

CDR3 sequence (DNA): TGTGCCAGCAGGGCCGGGACTAGCGGGAGTACCGATACGCAGTATTTT. Residues: CASRAGTSGSTDTQYF. The V call is TRBV5-4, the J call TRBJ2-3; 14 nucleotides agree with TRBD2. J was trimmed by 6 bases and V by 5 bases; bases with no gene match: 8. The CDR3 has 16 amino acids. The germline CDR1 and CDR2 sequences are SGHNT and YYREEE (reference sequence).

The CDR3 protein is CASRRDRESNQPQHF. In DNA, the CDR3 is TGTGCCAGTAGACGAGACAGGGAAAGCAATCAGCCCCAGCATTTT. The genes are TRBV4-2 and TRBJ1-5, with 7 nucleotides matching TRBD1. The CDR3 covers 15 residues. Looked up from germline, CDR1 is LGHNA and CDR2 is YNFKEQ. Trimming at V came to 9 bases and at J to 1 base, leaving 9 bases not matched to a gene.

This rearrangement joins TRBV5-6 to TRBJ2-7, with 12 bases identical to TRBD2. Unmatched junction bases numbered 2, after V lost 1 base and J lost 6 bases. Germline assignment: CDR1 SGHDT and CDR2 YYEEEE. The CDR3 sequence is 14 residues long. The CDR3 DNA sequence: TGTGCCAGCAGCTTGAGACTAGCGGGAGCCGAGCAGTACTTC. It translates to CASSLRLAGAEQYF.

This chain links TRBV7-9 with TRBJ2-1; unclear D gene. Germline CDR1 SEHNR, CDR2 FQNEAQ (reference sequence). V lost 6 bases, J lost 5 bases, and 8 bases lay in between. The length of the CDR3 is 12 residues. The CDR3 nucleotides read TGTGCCAGCAGTTTTAGGGACAATGAGCAGTTCTTC. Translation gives CASSFRDNEQFF. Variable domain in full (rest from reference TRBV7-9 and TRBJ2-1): DTGVSQNPRHKITKRGQNVTFRCDPISEHNRLYWYRQTLGQGPEFLTYFQNEAQLEKSRLLSDRFSAERPKGSFSTLEIQRTEQGDSAMYLCASSFRDNEQFFGPGTRLTVL.

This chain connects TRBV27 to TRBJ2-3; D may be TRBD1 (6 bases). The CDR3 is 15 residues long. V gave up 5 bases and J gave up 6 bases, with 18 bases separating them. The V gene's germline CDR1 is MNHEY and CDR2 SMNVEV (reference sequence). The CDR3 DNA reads TGTGCCAGCAGTAACTACAGGGTGGAGAGGGATACGCAGTATTTT. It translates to CASSNYRVERDTQYF.

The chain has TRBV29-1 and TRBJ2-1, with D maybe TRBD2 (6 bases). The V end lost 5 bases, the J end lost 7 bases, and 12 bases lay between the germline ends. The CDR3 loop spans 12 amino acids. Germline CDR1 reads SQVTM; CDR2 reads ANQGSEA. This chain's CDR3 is CSVSAGWNEQFF. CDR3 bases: TGCAGCGTTTCTGCGGGGTGGAATGAGCAGTTCTTC.

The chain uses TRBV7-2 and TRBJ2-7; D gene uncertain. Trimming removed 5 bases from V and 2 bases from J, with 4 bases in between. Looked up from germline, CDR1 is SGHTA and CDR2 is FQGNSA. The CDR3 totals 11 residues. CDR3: CASSATYEQYF. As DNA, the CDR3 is TGTGCCAGCAGCGCCACCTACGAGCAGTACTTC.

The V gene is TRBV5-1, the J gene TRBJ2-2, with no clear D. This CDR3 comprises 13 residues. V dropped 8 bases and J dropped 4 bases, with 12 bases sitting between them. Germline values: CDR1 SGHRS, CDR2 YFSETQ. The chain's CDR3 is CASTNRGTGELFF. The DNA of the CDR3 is TGCGCCAGTACAAACAGAGGCACCGGGGAGCTGTTTTTT.

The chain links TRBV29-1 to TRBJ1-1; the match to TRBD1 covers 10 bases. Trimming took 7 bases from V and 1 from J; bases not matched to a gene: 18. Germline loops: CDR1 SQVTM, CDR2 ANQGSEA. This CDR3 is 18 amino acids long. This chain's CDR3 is CSARSGTGAMIGNTEAFF. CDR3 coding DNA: TGCAGCGCCCGGTCCGGGACAGGGGCCATGATTGGGAACACTGAAGCTTTCTTT.